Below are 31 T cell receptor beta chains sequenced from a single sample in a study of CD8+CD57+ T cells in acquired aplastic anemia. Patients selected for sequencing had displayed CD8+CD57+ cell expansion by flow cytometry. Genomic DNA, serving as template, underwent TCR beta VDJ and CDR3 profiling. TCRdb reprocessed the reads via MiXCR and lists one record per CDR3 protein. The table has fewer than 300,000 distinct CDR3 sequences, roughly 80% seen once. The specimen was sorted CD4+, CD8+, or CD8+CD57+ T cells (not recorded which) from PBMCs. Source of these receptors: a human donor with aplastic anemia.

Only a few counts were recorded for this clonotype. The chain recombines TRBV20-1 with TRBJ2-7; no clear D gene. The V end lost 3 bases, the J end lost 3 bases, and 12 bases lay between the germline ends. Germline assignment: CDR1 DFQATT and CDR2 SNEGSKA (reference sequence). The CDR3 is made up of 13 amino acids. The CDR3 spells CSASVRFDYEQYF. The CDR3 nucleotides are TGCAGTGCTAGCGTCAGGTTTGACTACGAGCAGTACTTC.

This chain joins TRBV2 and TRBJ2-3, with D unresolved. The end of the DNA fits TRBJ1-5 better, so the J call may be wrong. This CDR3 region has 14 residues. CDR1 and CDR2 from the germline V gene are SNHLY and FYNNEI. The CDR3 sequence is CASSVADRNQPQHF. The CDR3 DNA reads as TGTGCCAGCAGTGTAGCGGATAGGAATCAGCCCCAGCATTTT.

The CDR3 DNA reads TGTGCCAGCAGCTTGGGGTCCTGCAATTCACACTCCCACCTCCACTTT. It is translated as CASSLGSCNSHSHLHF. The chain couples TRBV7-6 to TRBJ1-6; D unresolved. Germline CDR1 SGHVS, CDR2 FNYEAQ. This CDR3 region has 16 residues. Trimming left V 3 bases short and J 15 bases short, with 24 bases between.

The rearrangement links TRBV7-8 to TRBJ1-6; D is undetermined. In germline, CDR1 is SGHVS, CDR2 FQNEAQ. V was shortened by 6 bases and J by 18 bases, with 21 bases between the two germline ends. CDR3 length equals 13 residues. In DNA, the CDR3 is TGTGCCAGCAGTGTAGCACCCGATTCCCCTCCCCACTTT. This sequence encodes CASSVAPDSPPHF.

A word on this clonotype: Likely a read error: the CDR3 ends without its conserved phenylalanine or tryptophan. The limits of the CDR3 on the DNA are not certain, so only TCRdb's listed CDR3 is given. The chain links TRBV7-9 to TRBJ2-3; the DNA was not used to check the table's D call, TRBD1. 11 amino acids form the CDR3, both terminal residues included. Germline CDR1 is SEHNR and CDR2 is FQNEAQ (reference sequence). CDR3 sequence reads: CASSPGKAQYT.

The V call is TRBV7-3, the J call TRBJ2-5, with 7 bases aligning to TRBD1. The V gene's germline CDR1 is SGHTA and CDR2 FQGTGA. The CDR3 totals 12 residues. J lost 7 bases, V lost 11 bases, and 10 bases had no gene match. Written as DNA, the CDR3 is TGTGCCGGCAAGGGGGCTAGGGGGACCCAGTACTTC. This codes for CAGKGARGTQYF.

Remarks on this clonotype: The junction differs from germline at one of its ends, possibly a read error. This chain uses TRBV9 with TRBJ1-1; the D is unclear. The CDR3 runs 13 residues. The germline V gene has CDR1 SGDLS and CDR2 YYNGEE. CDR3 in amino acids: CASSVDLNTEAFF. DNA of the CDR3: TGCGCCAGCAGCGTAGATCTGAACACTGAAGCTTTCTTT.

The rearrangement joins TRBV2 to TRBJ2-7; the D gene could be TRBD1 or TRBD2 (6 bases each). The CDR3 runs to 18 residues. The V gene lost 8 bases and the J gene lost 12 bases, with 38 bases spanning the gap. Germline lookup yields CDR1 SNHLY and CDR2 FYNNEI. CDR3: CASGDGGTDTQYFYPGYF. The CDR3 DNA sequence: TGTGCCAGCGGGGACGGGGGCACTGATACGCAGTATTTTTACCCAGGGTACTTC.

CDR3 sequence (DNA): TGTGCCAGCAGCCTAAATGGAGCCGAGCAGTACGTCCAGTTCTTC. Protein: CASSLNGAEQYVQFF. The gene calls are TRBV7-8 and TRBJ2-1; D not certain. The CDR3 consists of 15 residues. Trimming took 5 bases from V and 13 from J, leaving 24 bases between them. Germline V gene sequence: CDR1 SGHVS, CDR2 FQNEAQ. Full variable domain (rest looked up from reference TRBV7-8 and TRBJ2-1): GAGVSQSPRYKVAKRGQDVALRCDPISGHVSLFWYQQALGQGPEFLTYFQNEAQLDKSGLPSDRFFAERPEGSVSTLKIQRTQQEDSAVYLCASSLNGAEQYVQFFGPGTRLTVL.

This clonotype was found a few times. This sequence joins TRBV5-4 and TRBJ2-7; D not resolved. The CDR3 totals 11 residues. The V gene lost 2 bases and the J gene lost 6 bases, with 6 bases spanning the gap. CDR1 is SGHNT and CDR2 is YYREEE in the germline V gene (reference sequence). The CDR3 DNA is TGTGCCAGCAGCTTAGATCTCGAGCAGTACGTC. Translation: CASSLDLEQYV.

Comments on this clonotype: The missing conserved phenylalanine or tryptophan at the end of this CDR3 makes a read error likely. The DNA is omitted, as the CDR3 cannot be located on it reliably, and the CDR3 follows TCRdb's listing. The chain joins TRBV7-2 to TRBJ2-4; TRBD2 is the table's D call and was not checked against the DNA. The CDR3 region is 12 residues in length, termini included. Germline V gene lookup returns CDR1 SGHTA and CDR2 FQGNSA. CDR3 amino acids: CASSLAGGLESQ.

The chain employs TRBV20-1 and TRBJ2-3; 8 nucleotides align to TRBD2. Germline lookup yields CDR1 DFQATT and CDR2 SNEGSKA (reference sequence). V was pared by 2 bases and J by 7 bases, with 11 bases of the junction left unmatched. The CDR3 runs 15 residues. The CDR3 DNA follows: TGCAGTGCTAGATTGGGTGTGGTAGCGGGGTATACGCAGTATTTT. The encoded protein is CSARLGVVAGYTQYF.

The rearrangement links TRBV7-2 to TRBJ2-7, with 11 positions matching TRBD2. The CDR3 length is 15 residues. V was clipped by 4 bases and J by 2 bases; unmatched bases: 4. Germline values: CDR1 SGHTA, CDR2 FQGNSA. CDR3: CASSYGTSGAYEQYF. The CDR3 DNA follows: TGTGCCAGCAGCTACGGGACTAGCGGAGCCTACGAGCAGTACTTC.

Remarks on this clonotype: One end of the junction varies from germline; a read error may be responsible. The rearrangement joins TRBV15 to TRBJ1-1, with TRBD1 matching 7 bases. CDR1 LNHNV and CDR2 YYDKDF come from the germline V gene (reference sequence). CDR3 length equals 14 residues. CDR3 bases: TGTGCCACCAGCAGAGCGGGGGAGCAGGGGGAAGCTTTCTTC. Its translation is CATSRAGEQGEAFF.

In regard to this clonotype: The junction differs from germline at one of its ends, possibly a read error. CDR3 nucleotides: TGTGCCAGTAGTATAAACCGTGAGGAAAAACTGGTTTTTGTCTTT. It yields the protein CASSINREEKLVFVF. The chain couples TRBV19 to TRBJ2-1, with no clear D. The CDR3 spans 15 residues. Germline lookup yields CDR1 LNHDA and CDR2 SQIVND (reference sequence). The variable domain in full, completed from reference TRBV19 and TRBJ2-1, reads DGGITQSPKYLFRKEGQNVTLSCEQNLNHDAMYWYRQDPGQGLRLIYYSQIVNDFQKGDIAEGYSVSREKKESFPLTVTSAQKNPTAFYLCASSINREEKLVFVFGPGTRLTVL.

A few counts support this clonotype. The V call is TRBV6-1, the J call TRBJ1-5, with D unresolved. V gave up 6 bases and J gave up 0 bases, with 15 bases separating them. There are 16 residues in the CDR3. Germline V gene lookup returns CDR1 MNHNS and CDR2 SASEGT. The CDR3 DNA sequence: TGTGCCAGCAGCTACGGACCGGGATATAGCAATCAGCCCCAGCATTTT. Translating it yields CASSYGPGYSNQPQHF.

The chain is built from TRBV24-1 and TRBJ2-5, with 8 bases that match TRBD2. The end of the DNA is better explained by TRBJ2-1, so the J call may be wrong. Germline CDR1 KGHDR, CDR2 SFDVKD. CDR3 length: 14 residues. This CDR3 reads CATGTGGRRDAQFF. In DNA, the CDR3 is TGTGCCACCGGGACTGGCGGGAGGCGGGATGCCCAGTTCTTC.

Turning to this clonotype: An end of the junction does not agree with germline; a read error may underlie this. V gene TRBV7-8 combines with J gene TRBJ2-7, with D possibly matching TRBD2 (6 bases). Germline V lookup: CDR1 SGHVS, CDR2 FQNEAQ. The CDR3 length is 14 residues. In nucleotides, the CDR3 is TGTGCCAGCAGCTTAGCGGAGGGTAACTACAAGCAGTATTTC. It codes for CASSLAEGNYKQYF.

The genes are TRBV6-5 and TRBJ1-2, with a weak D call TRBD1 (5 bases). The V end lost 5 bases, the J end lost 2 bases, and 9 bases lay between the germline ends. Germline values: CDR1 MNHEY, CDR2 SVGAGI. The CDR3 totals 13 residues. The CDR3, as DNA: TGTGCCAGCAGTGCCCGGGACAACTATGGCTACACCTTC. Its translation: CASSARDNYGYTF.

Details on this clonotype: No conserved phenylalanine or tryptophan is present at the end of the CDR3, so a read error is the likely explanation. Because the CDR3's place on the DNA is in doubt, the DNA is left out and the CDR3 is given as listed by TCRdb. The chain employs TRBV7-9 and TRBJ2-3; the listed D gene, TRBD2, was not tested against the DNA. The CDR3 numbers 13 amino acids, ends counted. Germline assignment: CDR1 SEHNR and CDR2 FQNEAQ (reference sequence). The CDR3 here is CASSFGSSGGHDD.

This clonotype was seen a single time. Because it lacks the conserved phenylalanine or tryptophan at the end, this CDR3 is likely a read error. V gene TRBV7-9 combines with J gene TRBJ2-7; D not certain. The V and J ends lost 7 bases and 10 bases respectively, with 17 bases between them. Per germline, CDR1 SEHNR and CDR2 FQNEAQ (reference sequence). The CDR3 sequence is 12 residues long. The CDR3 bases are TGTGCCAGCACCATGCACCACAACGCCCAGTACTAC. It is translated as CASTMHHNAQYY.

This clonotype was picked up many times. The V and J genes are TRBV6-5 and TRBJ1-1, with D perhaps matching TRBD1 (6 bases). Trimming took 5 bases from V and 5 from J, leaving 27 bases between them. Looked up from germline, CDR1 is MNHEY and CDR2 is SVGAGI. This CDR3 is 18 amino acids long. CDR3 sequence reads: CASSLRDTTEVGGTEAFF. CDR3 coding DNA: TGTGCCAGCAGTCTACGGGACACAACCGAGGTCGGGGGAACTGAAGCTTTCTTT.

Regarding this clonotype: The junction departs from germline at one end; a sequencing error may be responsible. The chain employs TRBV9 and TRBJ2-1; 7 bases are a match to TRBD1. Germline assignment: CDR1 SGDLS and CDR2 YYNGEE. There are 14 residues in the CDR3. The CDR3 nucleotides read TGCGCCAGCAGCCAAGATACGGGGACAGATGGGCAGCTCTTC. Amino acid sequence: CASSQDTGTDGQLF.

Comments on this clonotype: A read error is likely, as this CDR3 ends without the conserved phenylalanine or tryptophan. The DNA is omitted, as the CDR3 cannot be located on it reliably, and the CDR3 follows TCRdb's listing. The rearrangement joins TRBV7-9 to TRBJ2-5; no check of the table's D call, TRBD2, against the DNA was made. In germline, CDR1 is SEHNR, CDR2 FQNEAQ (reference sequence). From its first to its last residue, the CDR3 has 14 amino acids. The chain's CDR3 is CASSFQRSGGSDDL.

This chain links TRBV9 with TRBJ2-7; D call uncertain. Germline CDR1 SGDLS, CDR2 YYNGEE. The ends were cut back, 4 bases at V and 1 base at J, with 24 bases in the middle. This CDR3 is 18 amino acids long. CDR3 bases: TGTGCCAGCAGCTTTCGTCCAGACGGGCCGGCCCTTTCCTACGAGCAGTACGTC. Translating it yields CASSFRPDGPALSYEQYV.

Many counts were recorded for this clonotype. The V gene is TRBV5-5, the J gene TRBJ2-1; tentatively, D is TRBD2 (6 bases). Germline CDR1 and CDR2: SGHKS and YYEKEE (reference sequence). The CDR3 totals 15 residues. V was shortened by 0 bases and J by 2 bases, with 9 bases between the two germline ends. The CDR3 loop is CASSLDSGAYNEQFF. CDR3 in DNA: TGTGCCAGCAGCTTGGATAGCGGAGCCTACAATGAGCAGTTCTTC.

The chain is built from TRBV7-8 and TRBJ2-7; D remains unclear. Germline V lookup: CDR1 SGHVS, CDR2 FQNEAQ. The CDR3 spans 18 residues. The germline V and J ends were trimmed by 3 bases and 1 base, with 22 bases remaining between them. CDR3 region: CASSFQPDRDALSYEQYV. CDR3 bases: TGTGCCAGCAGCTTTCAGCCAGACCGCGATGCCCTGTCCTACGAGCAGTACGTC.

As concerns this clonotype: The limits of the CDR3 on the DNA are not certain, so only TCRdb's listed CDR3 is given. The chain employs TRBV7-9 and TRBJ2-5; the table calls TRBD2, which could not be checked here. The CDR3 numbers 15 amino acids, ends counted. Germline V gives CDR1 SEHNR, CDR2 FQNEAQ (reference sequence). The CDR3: CASSLLGHGYTFGYF.

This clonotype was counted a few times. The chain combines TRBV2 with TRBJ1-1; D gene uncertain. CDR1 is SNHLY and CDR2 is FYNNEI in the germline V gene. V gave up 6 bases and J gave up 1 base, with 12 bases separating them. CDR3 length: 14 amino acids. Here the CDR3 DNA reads TGTGCCAGCAGCCTAGGACTGGAGAACACTGAAGCTTTCTTT. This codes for CASSLGLENTEAFF.

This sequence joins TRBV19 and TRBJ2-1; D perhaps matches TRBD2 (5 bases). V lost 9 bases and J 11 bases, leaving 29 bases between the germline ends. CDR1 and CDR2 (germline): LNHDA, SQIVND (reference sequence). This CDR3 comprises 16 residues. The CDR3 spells CASSMASGAYNDQQFF. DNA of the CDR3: TGTGCCAGCAGCATGGCGAGCGGAGCCTACAATGATCAGCAGTTCTTC. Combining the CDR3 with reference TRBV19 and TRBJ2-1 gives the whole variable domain DGGITQSPKYLFRKEGQNVTLSCEQNLNHDAMYWYRQDPGQGLRLIYYSQIVNDFQKGDIAEGYSVSREKKESFPLTVTSAQKNPTAFYLCASSMASGAYNDQQFFGPGTRLTVL.

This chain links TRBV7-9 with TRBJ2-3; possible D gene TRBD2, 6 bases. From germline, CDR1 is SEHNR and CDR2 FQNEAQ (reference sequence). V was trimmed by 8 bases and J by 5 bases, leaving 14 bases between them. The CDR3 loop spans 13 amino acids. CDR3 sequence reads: CASEDGSEDTQYF. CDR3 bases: TGTGCCAGCGAGGACGGGAGCGAAGATACGCAGTATTTT.